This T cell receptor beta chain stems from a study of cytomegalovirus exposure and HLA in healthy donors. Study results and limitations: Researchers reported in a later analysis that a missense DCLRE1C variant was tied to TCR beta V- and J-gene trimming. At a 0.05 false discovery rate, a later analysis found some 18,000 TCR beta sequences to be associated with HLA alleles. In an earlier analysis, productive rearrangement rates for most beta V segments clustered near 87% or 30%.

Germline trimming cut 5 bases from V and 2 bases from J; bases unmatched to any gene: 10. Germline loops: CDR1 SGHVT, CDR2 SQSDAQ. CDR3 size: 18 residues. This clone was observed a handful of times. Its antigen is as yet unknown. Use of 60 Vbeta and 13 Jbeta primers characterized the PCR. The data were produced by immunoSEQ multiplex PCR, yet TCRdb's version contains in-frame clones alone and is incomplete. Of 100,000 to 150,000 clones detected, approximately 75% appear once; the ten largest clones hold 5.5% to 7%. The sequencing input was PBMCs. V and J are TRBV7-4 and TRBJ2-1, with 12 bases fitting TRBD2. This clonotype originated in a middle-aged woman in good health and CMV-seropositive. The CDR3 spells CASSPTPGLAGPYNEQFF. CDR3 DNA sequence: TGTGCCAGCAGCCCGACGCCGGGACTAGCGGGTCCCTACAATGAGCAGTTCTTC.